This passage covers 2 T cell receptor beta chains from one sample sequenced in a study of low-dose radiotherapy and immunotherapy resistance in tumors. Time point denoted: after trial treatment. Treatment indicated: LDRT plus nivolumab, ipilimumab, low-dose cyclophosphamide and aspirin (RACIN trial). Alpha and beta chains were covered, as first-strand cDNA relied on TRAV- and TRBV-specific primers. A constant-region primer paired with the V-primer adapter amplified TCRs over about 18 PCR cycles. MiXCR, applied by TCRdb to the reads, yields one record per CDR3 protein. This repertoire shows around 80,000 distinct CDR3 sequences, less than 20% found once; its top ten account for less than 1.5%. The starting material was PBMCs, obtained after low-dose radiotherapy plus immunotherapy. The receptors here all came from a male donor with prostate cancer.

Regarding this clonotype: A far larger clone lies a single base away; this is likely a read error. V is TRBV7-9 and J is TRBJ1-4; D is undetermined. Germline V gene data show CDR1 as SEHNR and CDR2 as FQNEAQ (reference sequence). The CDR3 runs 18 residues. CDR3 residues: CASSLRLWGGFGDEKQFF. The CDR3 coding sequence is TGTGCCAGCAGCTTACGTCTTTGGGGTGGATTTGGAGATGAAAAACAGTTTTTT.

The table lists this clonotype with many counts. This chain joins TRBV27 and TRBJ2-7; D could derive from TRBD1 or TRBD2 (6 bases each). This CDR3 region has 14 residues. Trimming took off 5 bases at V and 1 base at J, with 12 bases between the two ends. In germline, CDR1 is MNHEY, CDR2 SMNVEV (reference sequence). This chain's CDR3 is CASSGGDTSYEQYF. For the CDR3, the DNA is TGTGCCAGCAGTGGAGGGGACACTTCCTACGAGCAGTACTTC.